The text below deals with one T cell receptor beta chain. V was clipped by 0 bases and J by 2 bases, with 10 bases between them. Germline CDR1 reads SGHDT; CDR2 reads YYEEEE. The CDR3 has 15 residues. This sample was included in a study of control samples from healthy donors and cancer patients. The protocol was immunoSEQ multiplex PCR, while the TCRdb copy is restricted to in-frame clones and leaves out a portion. Of about 31,000 clones listed, 94% are singletons. The material sequenced was blood. The receptor was derived from a man aged 60-69 years in good health. V and J are TRBV5-6 and TRBJ2-3; D remains ambiguous. The CDR3 bases are TGTGCCAGCAGCTTGGGATTTGAATTCACAGATACGCAGTATTTT. It encodes CASSLGFEFTDTQYF.